This TCR beta chain was captured by sequencing in a study of persistence of HIV-infected CD4 T cells. Study-wide background: Blood samples, up to about 200 mL, came from multiple time points, except a couple of leukapheresis donors sampled once. Study-level results: TCRbeta richness was lower in CMV- and Gag-responding cells than in anti-CD3/anti-CD28-responding cells. Antigen-responding cells were enriched for degenerate expanded CDR3beta sequences.

The stimulus was lysate of CMV-infected fibroblasts, around 10 ug/mL. Sorted nonresponding memory CD4+ T cells were CD40L-negative, CD69-negative, CD45RO-high. With regard to this clone: The antigen is undetermined.

The immunoSEQ assay was version 4, run in survey mode. Template was genomic DNA at around 9.3 ng/uL, with up to 1 ug used per sample. Repertoires were generated with immunoSEQ multiplex PCR, while TCRdb's copy carries only in-frame clones and drops some. Altogether 35,000 to 40,000 clones are present, 80% being singletons, with the ten largest covering approximately 1.6%. Sequenced material: CD4+ T cells sorted from PBMCs after approximately 19-hour stimulation, taken from a patient who received antiretroviral therapy. This TCR was recovered from an adult man with HIV who was CMV-seropositive.

CDR3: CASSPGVRGADQPQHF. CDR3 sequence (DNA): TGTGCCAGCAGTCCCGGGGTAAGGGGCGCCGATCAGCCCCAGCATTTT. The gene calls are TRBV28 and TRBJ1-5; tentatively, D is TRBD1 (5 bases). The V and J ends lost 5 bases and 5 bases respectively, with 19 bases between them. The germline V gene encodes CDR1 MDHEN and CDR2 SYDVKM. The CDR3 runs 16 residues. The variable domain in full, with the rest retrieved from reference TRBV28 and TRBJ1-5, is DVKVTQSSRYLVKRTGEKVFLECVQDMDHENMFWYRQDPGLGLRLIYFSYDVKMKEKGDIPEGYSVSREKKERFSLILESASTNQTSMYLCASSPGVRGADQPQHFGDGTRLSIL.